Included here is one T cell receptor beta chain sequence, with context. Its specificity is unknown. The data were produced by immunoSEQ multiplex PCR, yet TCRdb's version contains in-frame clones alone and is incomplete. The sample contains around 53,000 clones, 80% to 85% of which appear only once. The data belong to a study of OX40 agonist ivuxolimab in advanced cancers. Study-wide background: The group had a mean age of about 65 years, ranged from roughly 23 to 85, and was approximately 81% male.

Study observations and caveats: Expanded clones were, on average, more numerous among CD8+ T cells than CD4+. At doses 0.1 to 3.0 mg/kg, CD4+ and CD8+ clones expanded.

The sequence was collected from an adult with an advanced solid tumor such as melanoma, head and neck, liver or kidney cancer. This specimen consisted of CD4+ or CD8+ T cells sorted from blood, obtained in a trial of the OX40 agonist ivuxolimab.

DNA for the CDR3: TGTGCCAGTAGTATGGGACGGCCTGGCGGGGAGCTGTTTTTT. Translation gives CASSMGRPGGELFF. The chain uses TRBV19 and TRBJ2-2; D assignment may be TRBD1 or TRBD2 (5 bases each). The CDR3 runs to 14 residues. Trimming took off 3 bases at V and 7 bases at J, with 12 bases between the two ends. The germline gives CDR1 LNHDA, CDR2 SQIVND (reference sequence). The variable domain in full, completed from reference TRBV19 and TRBJ2-2, reads DGGITQSPKYLFRKEGQNVTLSCEQNLNHDAMYWYRQDPGQGLRLIYYSQIVNDFQKGDIAEGYSVSREKKESFPLTVTSAQKNPTAFYLCASSMGRPGGELFFGEGSRLTVL.